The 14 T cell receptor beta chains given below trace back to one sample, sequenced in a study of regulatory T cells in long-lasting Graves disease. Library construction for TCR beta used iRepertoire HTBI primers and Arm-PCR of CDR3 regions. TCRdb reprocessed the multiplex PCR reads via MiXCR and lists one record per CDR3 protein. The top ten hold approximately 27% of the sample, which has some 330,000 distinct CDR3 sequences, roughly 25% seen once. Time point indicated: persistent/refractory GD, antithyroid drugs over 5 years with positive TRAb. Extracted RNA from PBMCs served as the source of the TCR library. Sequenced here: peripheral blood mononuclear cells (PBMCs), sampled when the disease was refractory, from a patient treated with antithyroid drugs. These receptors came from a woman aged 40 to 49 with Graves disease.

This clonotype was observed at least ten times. Here the CDR3 reads CASSKRGGQPQHF. Here the CDR3 DNA reads TGTGCCAGCAGTAAGAGGGGAGGTCAGCCCCAGCATTTT. The chain employs TRBV28 and TRBJ1-5, with TRBD1 as a possible D gene (5 bases). The length of the CDR3 is 13 residues. Per germline, CDR1 MDHEN and CDR2 SYDVKM. V lost 5 bases to trimming and J lost 6 bases, with 11 bases between them.

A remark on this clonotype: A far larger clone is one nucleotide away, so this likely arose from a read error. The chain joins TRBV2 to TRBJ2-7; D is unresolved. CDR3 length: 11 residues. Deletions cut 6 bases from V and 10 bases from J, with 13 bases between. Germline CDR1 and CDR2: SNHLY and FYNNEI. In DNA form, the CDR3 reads TGTGCCAGCAGAACCCAAGAGGCCCAGTACTTC. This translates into CASRTQEAQYF. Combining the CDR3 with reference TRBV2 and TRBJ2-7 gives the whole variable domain EPEVTQTPSHQVTQMGQEVILRCVPISNHLYFYWYRQILGQKVEFLVSFYNNEISEKSEIFDDQFSVERPDGSNFTLKIRSTKLEDSAMYFCASRTQEAQYFGPGTRLTVT.

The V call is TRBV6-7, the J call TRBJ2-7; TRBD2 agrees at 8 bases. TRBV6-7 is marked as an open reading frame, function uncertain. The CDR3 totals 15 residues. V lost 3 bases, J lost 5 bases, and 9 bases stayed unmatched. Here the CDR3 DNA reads TGTGCCAGCAGTTATCCGAGCGGGAGTGTCCACGAGCAGTACTTC. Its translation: CASSYPSGSVHEQYF.

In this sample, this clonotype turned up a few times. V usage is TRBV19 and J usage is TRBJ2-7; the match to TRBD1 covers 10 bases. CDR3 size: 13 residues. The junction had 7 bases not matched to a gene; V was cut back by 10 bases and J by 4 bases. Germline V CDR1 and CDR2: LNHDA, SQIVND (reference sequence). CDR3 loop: CATDRGPLYEQYF. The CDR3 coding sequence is TGTGCCACCGACAGGGGGCCCTTGTACGAGCAGTACTTC. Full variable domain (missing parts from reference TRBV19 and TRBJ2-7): DGGITQSPKYLFRKEGQNVTLSCEQNLNHDAMYWYRQDPGQGLRLIYYSQIVNDFQKGDIAEGYSVSREKKESFPLTVTSAQKNPTAFYLCATDRGPLYEQYFGPGTRLTVT.

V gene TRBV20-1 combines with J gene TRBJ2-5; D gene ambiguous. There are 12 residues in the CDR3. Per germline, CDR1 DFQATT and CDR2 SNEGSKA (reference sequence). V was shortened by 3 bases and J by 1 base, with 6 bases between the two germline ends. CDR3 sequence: CSASLAQETQYF. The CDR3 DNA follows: TGCAGTGCTAGTCTTGCCCAAGAGACCCAGTACTTC.

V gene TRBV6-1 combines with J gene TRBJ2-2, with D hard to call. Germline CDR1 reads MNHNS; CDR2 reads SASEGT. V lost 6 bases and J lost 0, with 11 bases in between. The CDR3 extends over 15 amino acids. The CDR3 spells CASSHRLSNTGELFF. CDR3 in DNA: TGTGCCAGCAGCCACCGACTTTCGAACACCGGGGAGCTGTTTTTT.

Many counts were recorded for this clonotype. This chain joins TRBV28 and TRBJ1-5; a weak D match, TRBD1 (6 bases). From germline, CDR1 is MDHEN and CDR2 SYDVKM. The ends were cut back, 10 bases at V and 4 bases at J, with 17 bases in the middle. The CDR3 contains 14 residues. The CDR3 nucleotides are TGTGCCATACAACAGGGTCCCATTAATCAGCCCCAGCATTTT. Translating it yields CAIQQGPINQPQHF.

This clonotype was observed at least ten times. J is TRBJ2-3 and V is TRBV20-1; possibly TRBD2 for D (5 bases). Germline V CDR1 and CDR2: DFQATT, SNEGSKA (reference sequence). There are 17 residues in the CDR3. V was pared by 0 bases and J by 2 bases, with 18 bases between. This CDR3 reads CSARDHFGTRSTDTQYF. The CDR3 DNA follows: TGCAGTGCTAGAGATCACTTCGGAACTAGATCCACAGATACGCAGTATTTT.

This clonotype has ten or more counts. The chain's CDR3 is CASRGQGAGELFF. The CDR3 DNA reads TGTGCCAGCAGGGGACAGGGGGCCGGGGAGCTGTTTTTT. The rearrangement joins TRBV12-3 or TRBV12-4 to TRBJ2-2; TRBD1 matches 11 bases. V lost 6 bases to trimming and J lost 6 bases; unmatched junction nucleotides: 0. This CDR3 is 13 amino acids long.

The CDR3 sequence is CASSVAAGVIVNEQFF. CDR3 coding DNA: TGTGCCAGCAGCGTAGCGGCGGGAGTGATTGTAAATGAGCAGTTCTTC. This rearrangement joins TRBV9 to TRBJ2-1; 7 nucleotides match TRBD2. CDR3 length equals 16 residues. Per the germline V gene, CDR1 is SGDLS and CDR2 is YYNGEE. V was pared by 0 bases and J by 7 bases, with 10 bases of the junction left unmatched.

This CDR3 reads CASSTNRDKHHGYTF. CDR3 coding DNA: TGTGCCAGTAGTACGAACCGGGACAAACACCATGGCTACACCTTC. This rearrangement joins TRBV19 to TRBJ1-2; tentatively, D is TRBD1 (6 bases). Germline CDR1 reads LNHDA; CDR2 reads SQIVND (reference sequence). V lost 4 bases and J lost 6, with 18 bases in between. This CDR3 has 15 residues.

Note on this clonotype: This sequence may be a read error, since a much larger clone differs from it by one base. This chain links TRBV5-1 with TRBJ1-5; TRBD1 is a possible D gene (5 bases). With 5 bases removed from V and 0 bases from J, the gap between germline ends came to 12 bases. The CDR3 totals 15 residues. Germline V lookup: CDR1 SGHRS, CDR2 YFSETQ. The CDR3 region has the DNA TGCGCCAGCAGGTCAACAGGTCCTAGCAATCAGCCCCAGCATTTT. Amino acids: CASRSTGPSNQPQHF. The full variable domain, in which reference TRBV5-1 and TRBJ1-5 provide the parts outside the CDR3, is KAGVTQTPRYLIKTRGQQVTLSCSPISGHRSVSWYQQTPGQGLQFLFEYFSETQRNKGNFPGRFSGRQFSNSRSEMNVSTLELGDSALYLCASRSTGPSNQPQHFGDGTRLSIL.

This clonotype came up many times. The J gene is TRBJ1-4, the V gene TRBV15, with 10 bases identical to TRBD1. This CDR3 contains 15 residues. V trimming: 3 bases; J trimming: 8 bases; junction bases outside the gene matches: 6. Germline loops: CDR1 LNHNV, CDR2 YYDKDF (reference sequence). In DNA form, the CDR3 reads TGTGCCACCAGCAGTCGACAGGGGGCATTCGAAAAACTGTTTTTT. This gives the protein CATSSRQGAFEKLFF.

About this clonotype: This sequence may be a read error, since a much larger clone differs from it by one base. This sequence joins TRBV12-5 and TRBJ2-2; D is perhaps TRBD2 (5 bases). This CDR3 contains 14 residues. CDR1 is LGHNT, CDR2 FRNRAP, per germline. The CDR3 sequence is CAGGLRGPVGELFF. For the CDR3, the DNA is TGTGCTGGTGGTTTGCGAGGGCCTGTCGGGGAGCTGTTTTTT.